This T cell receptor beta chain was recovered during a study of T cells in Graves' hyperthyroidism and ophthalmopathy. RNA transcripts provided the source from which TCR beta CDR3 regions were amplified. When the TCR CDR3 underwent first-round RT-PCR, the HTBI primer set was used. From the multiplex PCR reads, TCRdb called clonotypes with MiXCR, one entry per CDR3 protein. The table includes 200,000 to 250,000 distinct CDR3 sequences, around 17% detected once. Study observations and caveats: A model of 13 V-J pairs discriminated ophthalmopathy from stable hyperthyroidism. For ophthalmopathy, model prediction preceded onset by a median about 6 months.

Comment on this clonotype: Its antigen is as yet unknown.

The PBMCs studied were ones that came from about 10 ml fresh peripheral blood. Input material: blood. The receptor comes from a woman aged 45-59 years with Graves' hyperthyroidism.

The CDR3, as DNA: TGCGCCAGCAGCTTGACAGCGACTGCTGAAGCTTTCTTT. It codes for CASSLTATAEAFF. The genes are TRBV5-1 and TRBJ1-1; D unresolved. The CDR3 runs 13 residues. Trimming left V 1 base short and J 6 bases short, with 10 bases between. Germline V CDR1 and CDR2: SGHRS, YFSETQ.